The present T cell receptor (beta chain) was sequenced within a study of blood T cell repertoires in COVID-19. Study-wide background: Sample material is recorded as cDNA or gDNA derived from T cells, B-cell-depleted T cells, or PBMCs.

Germline CDR1 reads SGDLS; CDR2 reads YYNGEE. The CDR3 extends over 15 amino acids. The V and J ends lost 1 base and 0 bases respectively, with 10 bases between them. In the authors' workflow: Reference gene primers were amplified, and this amplification served to estimate nucleated cell counts. Method: immunoSEQ multiplex PCR; TCRdb's copy keeps in-frame clones and lacks some. D and trimming come from the DNA, and the V and J calls and clone size come from that table. The sample has over 100,000 clones; 82% are singletons. Input material: peripheral blood. The chain has TRBV9 and TRBJ1-1, with a possible D match to TRBD1 (5 bases). The TCR comes from a woman in her seventies with acute or convalescent COVID-19. Written as DNA, the CDR3 is TGTGCCAGCAGCGTACACGGGGGATTGAACACTGAAGCTTTCTTT. It is translated as CASSVHGGLNTEAFF.